Listed here are 8 T cell receptor beta chains from one sample, sequenced in a study of T cell repertoires in cytomegalovirus infection. Each CDR3 protein is one row after TCRdb ran MiXCR on the reads. The table lists almost 300,000 distinct CDR3 sequences, about a tenth of them singletons. Sequenced: PBMCs. Receptor source: a human donor in good health (CMV status not recorded). Some clones in this sample may be carry-over from other donors' samples.

The J gene is TRBJ1-2, the V gene TRBV28; D is perhaps TRBD1 (5 bases). Trimming stripped 3 bases from V and 6 bases from J, with 11 bases between. Per germline, CDR1 MDHEN and CDR2 SYDVKM. The CDR3 runs to 13 residues. Here the CDR3 DNA reads TGTGCCAGCAGTTTTGAAAGGGGAGATGGCTACACCTTC. It codes for CASSFERGDGYTF.

This clonotype was seen at least ten times. The V and J genes are TRBV28 and TRBJ1-1; no clear D gene. This CDR3 contains 12 residues. Per the germline V gene, CDR1 is MDHEN and CDR2 is SYDVKM. Trimming cost V 3 bases and J 4 bases, with 6 bases left between them. In nucleotides, the CDR3 is TGTGCCAGCAGTTTGGTGGGCACTGAAGCTTTCTTT. This translates into CASSLVGTEAFF.

This clonotype appeared a few times. The V call is TRBV4-3, the J call TRBJ1-5; D is uncertain. CDR3 length: 17 amino acids. Trimming removed 3 bases at V and 3 bases at J, with 18 bases between. Germline CDR1 LGHNA, CDR2 YSLEER. CDR3 coding DNA: TGCGCCAGCAGCCAGACCTTATGGAGAGGGAACAATCAGCCCCAGCATTTT. This translates into CASSQTLWRGNNQPQHF.

This clonotype was found many times. The chain carries TRBV7-2 and TRBJ1-1; D perhaps matches TRBD1 (6 bases). CDR1 and CDR2 (germline): SGHTA, FQGNSA. The V end was cut by 1 base, the J end by 4 bases, with 16 bases between. The CDR3 totals 16 residues. The DNA of the CDR3 is TGTGCCAGCAGCTTAGACCGCGTTCCGGGGGCCACTGAAGCTTTCTTT. This translates into CASSLDRVPGATEAFF.

By sample fraction, this clonotype is medium-sized. This chain uses TRBV7-8 with TRBJ2-7, with 8 bases identical to TRBD2. CDR1 and CDR2 from the germline V gene are SGHVS and FQNEAQ. The CDR3 contains 13 residues. V dropped 6 bases and J dropped 1; count of bases not matched to a gene: 2. The CDR3 spells CASSSGASYEQYF. The CDR3 DNA follows: TGTGCCAGCAGTAGCGGGGCTTCCTACGAGCAGTACTTC. Looking up the rest from reference TRBV7-8 and TRBJ2-7 gives the full variable domain: GAGVSQSPRYKVAKRGQDVALRCDPISGHVSLFWYQQALGQGPEFLTYFQNEAQLDKSGLPSDRFFAERPEGSVSTLKIQRTQQEDSAVYLCASSSGASYEQYFGPGTRLTVT.

This clonotype was detected many times. This sequence joins TRBV20-1 and TRBJ1-2; D ambiguous. Looked up from germline, CDR1 is DFQATT and CDR2 is SNEGSKA (reference sequence). V was pared by 2 bases and J by 8 bases, with 9 bases between. The CDR3 runs to 11 residues. CDR3 region: CSARLTDGYTF. The CDR3 DNA reads TGCAGTGCTAGATTGACGGACGGCTACACCTTC.

CDR3 in DNA: TGTGCCAGCAGTTCAGGGGGCACTTTCGTAGGTCAGCAGTTCTTC. Its protein is CASSSGGTFVGQQFF. V and J are TRBV12-3 or TRBV12-4 and TRBJ2-1, with TRBD1 matching 8 bases. The CDR3 totals 15 residues. The V and J ends lost 4 bases and 11 bases, in that order; junction bases with no gene match: 13.

This clonotype showed up many times. V is TRBV28 and J is TRBJ1-1, with 11 nucleotides matching TRBD1. This CDR3 has 15 amino acids. The V gene's germline CDR1 is MDHEN and CDR2 SYDVKM. V lost 6 bases, J lost 4 bases, and 7 bases stayed unmatched. The CDR3 bases are TGTGCCAGCAGCCTGGGACAGGGGGGGAGCACTGAAGCTTTCTTT. Protein: CASSLGQGGSTEAFF.